The next 7 T cell receptor beta chains were all read from a single sample in a study of immune heterogeneity within non-small cell lung tumors. The TCR beta CDR3 region underwent multiplex PCR amplification with 32 V and 13 J primers. MiXCR, run by TCRdb on the multiplex PCR reads, gives a single entry per CDR3 protein. The sample has about 9,600 distinct CDR3 sequences; less than 30% are singletons. Genomic DNA extracted from bulk tumor tissue served as template. A total of about 550 ng was used per sample. During surgery, each primary tumor gave multiple biopsies spaced as far apart as possible. Patients underwent curative surgery for untreated, newly diagnosed non-small cell lung cancer. The sequencing input was lung tumor tissue. The receptors originated from a woman between 50 and 59 years old with non-small cell lung cancer.

A few counts support this clonotype. This chain joins TRBV6-2 or TRBV6-3 and TRBJ1-1; 10 bases match TRBD1. Germline V gene sequence: CDR1 MNHEY, CDR2 SVGEGT. The CDR3 sequence is 15 residues long. Unmatched junction bases numbered 9, after V lost 6 bases and J lost 5 bases. The CDR3: CASSLQTGGGTEAFF. DNA for the CDR3: TGTGCCAGCAGCCTACAGACAGGGGGCGGAACTGAAGCTTTCTTT.

This clonotype is termed medium-sized. J is TRBJ1-2 and V is TRBV29-1; 9 bases match TRBD1. Trimming removed 6 bases from V and 8 bases from J; junction bases left unmatched: 7. CDR1 and CDR2 (germline): SQVTM, ANQGSEA. The CDR3 consists of 12 residues. The CDR3 coding sequence is TGCAGCGTCCGTCCCGGGACAGGGGGCTACACCTTC. Translating it yields CSVRPGTGGYTF.

The gene calls are TRBV29-1 and TRBJ2-1, with D perhaps matching TRBD2 (7 bases). The CDR3 contains 15 residues. The V and J ends lost 2 bases and 10 bases respectively, with 21 bases between them. CDR1 is SQVTM, CDR2 ANQGSEA, per germline. CDR3 protein: CSVELRGLGGGEQFF. CDR3 DNA: TGCAGCGTTGAATTAAGGGGGTTGGGGGGGGGGGAGCAGTTCTTC.

This clonotype was recorded at least ten times. The CDR3 is CASTSRDRVAFF. The CDR3 DNA reads as TGTGCCAGCACCTCCCGAGACAGGGTGGCTTTCTTT. The rearrangement uses TRBV27 and TRBJ1-1; TRBD1 matches 7 bases. Germline V gene lookup returns CDR1 MNHEY and CDR2 SMNVEV (reference sequence). The CDR3 runs to 12 residues. Germline trimming cut 7 bases from V and 11 bases from J; bases unmatched to any gene: 10.

This clonotype is deemed large. V and J are TRBV5-1 and TRBJ2-7; 9 bases are shared with TRBD1. Germline CDR1 is SGHRS and CDR2 is YFSETQ. The CDR3 length is 14 residues. The ends lost 7 bases at V and 3 bases at J; junction bases unmatched: 8. CDR3 sequence: CASRQPTGGYEQYF. Here the CDR3 DNA reads TGCGCCAGCCGCCAACCGACAGGGGGCTACGAGCAGTACTTC.

This clonotype was observed many times. The chain has TRBV11-2 and TRBJ1-1, with D possibly being TRBD1 (6 bases). The V gene's germline CDR1 is SGHAT and CDR2 FQNNGV. The ends were cut back, 5 bases at V and 5 bases at J, with 18 bases in the middle. The CDR3 is 15 residues long. Here the CDR3 reads CASSPGGGRLTEAFF. The CDR3 DNA sequence: TGTGCCAGCAGCCCCGGCGGGGGGCGATTGACTGAAGCTTTCTTT.

This clonotype was seen many times. The V call is TRBV20-1, the J call TRBJ2-1, with TRBD2 matching over 11 bases. The CDR3 is 15 residues long. Germline V gene sequence: CDR1 DFQATT, CDR2 SNEGSKA (reference sequence). V shed 0 bases, J shed 7 bases, and the junction held 5 bases outside the gene matches. CDR3 DNA sequence: TGCAGTGCTAGAGATTTAGCGGGGGGGCAGAATGAGCAGTTCTTC. The encoded protein is CSARDLAGGQNEQFF.